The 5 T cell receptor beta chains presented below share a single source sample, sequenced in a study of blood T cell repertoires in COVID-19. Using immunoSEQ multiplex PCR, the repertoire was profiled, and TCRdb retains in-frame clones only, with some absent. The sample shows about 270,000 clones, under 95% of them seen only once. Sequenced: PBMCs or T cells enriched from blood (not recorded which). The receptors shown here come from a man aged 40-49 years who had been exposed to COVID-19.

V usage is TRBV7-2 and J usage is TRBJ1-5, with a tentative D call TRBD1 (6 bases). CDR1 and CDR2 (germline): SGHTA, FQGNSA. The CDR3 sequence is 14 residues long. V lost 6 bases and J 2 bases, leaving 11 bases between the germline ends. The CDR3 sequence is CASSTPGGNQPQHF. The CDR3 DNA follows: TGTGCCAGCAGTACGCCAGGGGGCAATCAGCCCCAGCATTTT.

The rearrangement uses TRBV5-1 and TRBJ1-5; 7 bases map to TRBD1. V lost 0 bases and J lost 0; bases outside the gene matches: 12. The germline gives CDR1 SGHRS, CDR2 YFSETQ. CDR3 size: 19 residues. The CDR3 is CASSLGPPGQTNSNQPQHF. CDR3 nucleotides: TGCGCCAGCAGCTTGGGACCACCGGGACAGACTAATAGCAATCAGCCCCAGCATTTT.

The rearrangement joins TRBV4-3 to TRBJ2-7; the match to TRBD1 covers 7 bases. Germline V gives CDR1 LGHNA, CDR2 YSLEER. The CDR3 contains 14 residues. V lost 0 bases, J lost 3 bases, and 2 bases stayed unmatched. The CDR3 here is CASSQEPGGYEQYF. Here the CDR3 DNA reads TGCGCCAGCAGCCAAGAACCAGGGGGCTACGAGCAGTACTTC.

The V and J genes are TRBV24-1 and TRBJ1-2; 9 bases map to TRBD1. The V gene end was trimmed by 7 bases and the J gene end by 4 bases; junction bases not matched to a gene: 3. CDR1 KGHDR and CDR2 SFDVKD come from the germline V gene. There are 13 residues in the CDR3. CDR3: CATSSGQGYGYTF. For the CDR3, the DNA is TGTGCCACCAGCTCGGGACAGGGCTATGGCTACACCTTC.

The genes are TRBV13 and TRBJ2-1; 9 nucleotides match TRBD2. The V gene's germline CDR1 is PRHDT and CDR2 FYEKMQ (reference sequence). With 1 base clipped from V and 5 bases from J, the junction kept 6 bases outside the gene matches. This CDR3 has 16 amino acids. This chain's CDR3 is CASSLAREGKNNEQFF. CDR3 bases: TGTGCCAGCAGCTTAGCGCGGGAGGGGAAAAACAATGAGCAGTTCTTC.